This T cell receptor beta chain was obtained from a study of T-cell memory formation after mild COVID-19. About the research overall: Clusters were largely donor specific.

This clonotype was picked up a small number of times. Its antigen is as yet unknown. UMIs and sample barcodes were carried by the TCR alpha and TCR beta cDNA libraries that 5'RACE produced using constant-segment primers. From the 5' RACE reads, TCRdb called clonotypes with MiXCR, one entry per CDR3 protein. The table lists approximately 260,000 distinct CDR3 sequences, around 15% of them singletons. Looked up from germline, CDR1 is MNHEY and CDR2 is SVGAGI. V shed 6 bases, J shed 6 bases, and the junction held 9 bases outside the gene matches. There are 14 residues in the CDR3. General study findings and limits: Nothing confirmed that second-wave clones peaking on day 37 were specific for SARS-CoV-2.

The chain couples TRBV6-5 to TRBJ2-7; 9 bases are shared with TRBD1. Sequencing was performed on PBMCs or a T cell subset sorted from them (not recorded which). The clonotype originates from a man between 18 and 35 years old who had mild COVID-19 (a few samples of this study predate the infection). Cell type and time point are not known. CDR3 region: CASRRTGAIFEQYV. The CDR3 coding sequence is TGTGCCAGCAGAAGGACAGGGGCGATTTTCGAGCAGTACGTC.